The 20 T cell receptor beta chains listed next were all sequenced from one sample in a study of T cell changes during pregnancy in multiple sclerosis. Method: immunoSEQ multiplex PCR; TCRdb's copy keeps in-frame clones and lacks some. The table shows some 8,700 clones, with about 90% occurring only once. The input for sequencing was CD8+ T cells from peripheral blood mononuclear cells, taken in the first trimester of pregnancy. The source is a female donor in good health, enrolled as a control in a pregnancy study.

The chain is built from TRBV9 and TRBJ2-1, with a weak D call TRBD2 (6 bases). V lost 0 bases, J lost 8 bases, and 15 bases lay in between. Germline CDR1 reads SGDLS; CDR2 reads YYNGEE. The CDR3 spans 15 residues. Written as DNA, the CDR3 is TGTGCCAGCAGCGTAGGATTCCTAACGGGGGATGAGCAGTTCTTC. Protein sequence: CASSVGFLTGDEQFF.

The rearrangement links TRBV11-2 to TRBJ2-2; perhaps TRBD2 as D (5 bases). Germline loops: CDR1 SGHAT, CDR2 FQNNGV. This CDR3 region has 13 residues. V lost 1 base and J lost 7, with 7 bases in between. As DNA, the CDR3 is TGTGCCAGCAGCTTAGTAGGAGGCGGGGAGCTGTTTTTT. This sequence encodes CASSLVGGGELFF.

This sequence joins TRBV5-8 and TRBJ2-1; 10 bases line up with TRBD2. CDR3 length: 13 residues. CDR1 is SGHTS, CDR2 YDEGEE, per germline. The V segment lost 6 bases and the J segment 6 bases; nucleotides outside the gene matches: 3. As DNA, the CDR3 is TGTGCCAGCAAGGTAGCGGGAGGCAATGAGCAGTTCTTC. Residues: CASKVAGGNEQFF.

This clone was observed a handful of times. This rearrangement joins TRBV14 to TRBJ2-2; maybe TRBD1 (5 bases). This CDR3 contains 19 residues. In germline, CDR1 is SGHDN, CDR2 FVKESK. The germline V and J ends were trimmed by 0 bases and 6 bases, with 23 bases remaining between them. CDR3 nucleotides: TGTGCCAGCAGCCAAGAACCCAACCTGGGGCCTGTTCGCGCCGGGGAGCTGTTTTTT. It is translated as CASSQEPNLGPVRAGELFF. The entire variable domain, with the rest obtained from reference TRBV14 and TRBJ2-2, is as follows: EAGVTQFPSHSVIEKGQTVTLRCDPISGHDNLYWYRRVMGKEIKFLLHFVKESKQDESGMPNNRFLAERTGGTYSTLKVQPAELEDSGVYFCASSQEPNLGPVRAGELFFGEGSRLTVL.

This clone was seen a few times. V and J are TRBV25-1 and TRBJ1-2, with D unclear. This CDR3 contains 13 residues. Trimming shortened V by 3 bases and J by 2 bases, and 7 bases separated the two germline ends. Looked up from germline, CDR1 is MGHDK and CDR2 is SYGVNS. CDR3 nucleotide sequence: TGTGCCAGCAGTGACTTGGAGAACTATGGCTACACCTTC. It encodes CASSDLENYGYTF.

Within the sample, this clone is medium-sized. The V call is TRBV19, the J call TRBJ1-2, with D uncertain. The CDR3 is 13 amino acids. Germline V gene sequence: CDR1 LNHDA, CDR2 SQIVND (reference sequence). V was trimmed by 6 bases and J by 8 bases, leaving 16 bases between them. CDR3 in DNA: TGTGCCAGTAGCCACTCCTACCTCGGGGGCTACACCTTC. It codes for CASSHSYLGGYTF. The entire variable domain, with the rest obtained from reference TRBV19 and TRBJ1-2, is as follows: DGGITQSPKYLFRKEGQNVTLSCEQNLNHDAMYWYRQDPGQGLRLIYYSQIVNDFQKGDIAEGYSVSREKKESFPLTVTSAQKNPTAFYLCASSHSYLGGYTFGSGTRLTVV.

J is TRBJ2-3 and V is TRBV4-2, with 9 bases fitting TRBD2. The germline gives CDR1 LGHNA, CDR2 YNFKEQ. The V segment lost 0 bases and the J segment 4 bases; nucleotides outside the gene matches: 2. This CDR3 is 15 amino acids long. CDR3 sequence (DNA): TGTGCCAGCAGCCAAGAGCGGGGGGGCCCAGATACGCAGTATTTT. The encoded protein is CASSQERGGPDTQYF.

The CDR3 reads CASSLLLAGSYEQYF. DNA of the CDR3: TGTGCCAGCAGTTTATTGCTAGCGGGGTCCTACGAGCAGTACTTC. The V gene is TRBV28, the J gene TRBJ2-7; 9 nucleotides line up with TRBD2. CDR3 length: 15 amino acids. CDR1 and CDR2 from the germline V gene are MDHEN and SYDVKM. V trimming: 1 base; J trimming: 1 base; junction bases outside the gene matches: 2.

V gene TRBV27 combines with J gene TRBJ1-6; 8 bases are a match to TRBD1. This CDR3 is built from 14 residues. The germline V gene encodes CDR1 MNHEY and CDR2 SMNVEV (reference sequence). With 2 bases clipped from V and 6 bases from J, the junction kept 0 bases outside the gene matches. The CDR3 coding sequence is TGTGCCAGCAGTTTAGGACAGGGTAATTCACCCCTCCACTTT. Translation gives CASSLGQGNSPLHF.

On this clone itself: This could be a read error, since a much larger clone is one nucleotide away. The gene calls are TRBV6-1 and TRBJ2-6, with D maybe TRBD1 (6 bases). The germline CDR1 and CDR2 sequences are MNHNS and SASEGT. Trimming removed 4 bases at V and 0 bases at J, with 7 bases between. This CDR3 comprises 15 residues. The CDR3 loop reads CASSADSSGANVLTF. Written as DNA, the CDR3 is TGTGCCAGCAGTGCGGACAGCTCTGGGGCCAACGTCCTGACTTTC.

This clone was seen a few times. This sequence joins TRBV6-1 and TRBJ1-6, with 11 bases lining up with TRBD1. The CDR3 is 15 amino acids. In germline, CDR1 is MNHNS, CDR2 SASEGT. With V trimmed by 1 base and J by 7 bases, 0 bases remained unmatched. CDR3 DNA sequence: TGTGCCAGCAGTGAAGGGACAGGGGGCAATTCACCCCTCCACTTT. This encodes CASSEGTGGNSPLHF.

The chain is built from TRBV6-1 and TRBJ1-3; D ambiguous. V was pared by 0 bases and J by 3 bases, with 9 bases between. CDR3 length equals 15 residues. Germline V gene sequence: CDR1 MNHNS, CDR2 SASEGT. The CDR3 coding sequence is TGTGCCAGCAGTGAAGCGCCCGGGGTTGGAAACACCATATATTTT. This translates into CASSEAPGVGNTIYF.

This chain connects TRBV19 to TRBJ2-7, with D possibly being TRBD1 (6 bases). With 3 bases removed from V and 3 bases from J, the gap between germline ends came to 12 bases. CDR1 is LNHDA, CDR2 SQIVND, per germline (reference sequence). CDR3 length: 14 amino acids. As DNA, the CDR3 is TGTGCCAGTAGTATGGGTCCACAGGGCTACGAGCAGTACTTC. Protein: CASSMGPQGYEQYF.

The chain is built from TRBV30 and TRBJ2-1; no clear D gene. V lost 4 bases, J lost 9 bases, and 16 bases lay in between. The germline V gene has CDR1 GTSNPN and CDR2 SVGIG (reference sequence). The CDR3 loop spans 13 amino acids. CDR3 sequence: CAWNMGPPAEQFF. The CDR3 nucleotides are TGTGCCTGGAATATGGGCCCACCCGCTGAGCAGTTCTTC.

The chain uses TRBV28 and TRBJ1-2, with 12 bases that match TRBD1. Trimming at V came to 2 bases and at J to 4 bases, leaving 8 bases not matched to a gene. The CDR3 runs to 17 residues. Germline CDR1 reads MDHEN; CDR2 reads SYDVKM. Here the CDR3 reads CASSLGGDRGHLYGYTF. The CDR3, as DNA: TGTGCCAGCAGTTTAGGGGGGGACAGGGGGCACCTCTATGGCTACACCTTC.

The chain couples TRBV30 to TRBJ1-1; no definite D call. Per the germline V gene, CDR1 is GTSNPN and CDR2 is SVGIG (reference sequence). V was shortened by 3 bases and J by 0 bases, with 11 bases between the two germline ends. The CDR3 totals 14 residues. The CDR3 sequence: CAWSVGIMNTEAFF. CDR3 sequence (DNA): TGTGCCTGGAGCGTCGGGATAATGAACACTGAAGCTTTCTTT. Filled out from reference TRBV30 and TRBJ1-1, the complete variable domain reads SQTIHQWPATLVQPVGSPLSLECTVEGTSNPNLYWYRQAAGRGLQLLFYSVGIGQISSEVPQNLSASRPQDRQFILSSKKLLLSDSGFYLCAWSVGIMNTEAFFGQGTRLTVV.

With respect to this clone: The conserved phenylalanine or tryptophan is not found at the CDR3 terminus, so this likely reflects a read error. The DNA is left out, because the CDR3 cannot be placed on it with certainty; the CDR3 is given as TCRdb lists it. V gene TRBV6-6 combines with J gene TRBJ2-7; whether TRBD1, the table's D call, matches the DNA was not checked. The CDR3 is 13 residues long, ends included. Germline loops: CDR1 MNHNY, CDR2 SVGAGI (reference sequence). CDR3 residues: CASSYQEWDREFT.

The rearrangement uses TRBV11-3 and TRBJ2-1, with D possibly TRBD2 on 7 matching bases. The germline CDR1 and CDR2 sequences are SGHNT and YENEEA. V lost 2 bases and J lost 13, with 15 bases in between. There are 13 residues in the CDR3. DNA for the CDR3: TGTGCCAGCAGCTTAAATCGGGGGGCCCCCCAGTTCTTC. Protein: CASSLNRGAPQFF. The variable domain in full, completed from reference TRBV11-3 and TRBJ2-1, reads EAGVVQSPRYKIIEKKQPVAFWCNPISGHNTLYWYLQNLGQGPELLIRYENEEAVDDSQLPKDRFSAERLKGVDSTLKIQPAELGDSAVYLCASSLNRGAPQFFGPGTRLTVL.

The CDR3 region is CASRPGPNTEAFF. CDR3 DNA sequence: TGTGCCAGCAGGCCAGGGCCGAACACTGAAGCTTTCTTT. The chain links TRBV6-5 to TRBJ1-1, with a tentative D call TRBD1 (5 bases). The CDR3 runs 13 residues. Germline CDR1 MNHEY, CDR2 SVGAGI. Trimming took off 6 bases at V and 1 base at J, with 9 bases between the two ends.

The J gene is TRBJ2-3, the V gene TRBV28; 10 positions agree with TRBD2. With V trimmed by 3 bases and J by 0 bases, 21 bases remained unmatched. CDR1 is MDHEN, CDR2 SYDVKM, per germline. This CDR3 is built from 22 residues. The CDR3 protein is CASSFGGVPSGSSYSSTDTQYF. In nucleotides, the CDR3 is TGTGCCAGCAGTTTTGGCGGAGTTCCTAGCGGGAGTTCCTATTCAAGCACAGATACGCAGTATTTT.